This passage covers 17 T cell receptor beta chains from one sample sequenced in a study of blood T cell repertoires in COVID-19 (TCRdb year 2020). The receptor library was made with the immunoSEQ multiplex PCR assay. TCRdb provides this immuneACCESS table in a form limited to in-frame rearrangements. Some clones are lacking; in checked studies, under half of them reflect an unresolved V gene, and why the rest are absent is not known. The table for this sample lists fewer than 600,000 clones; roughly 87% of them were counted only once. The ten largest clones add up to approximately 0.9% of the sample. Source material: peripheral blood. The receptors here all came from a man aged 18 to 30 with COVID-19, enrolled during active disease.

This clone was recorded only once. The chain joins TRBV6-4 to TRBJ2-2; D is unclear. V lost 8 bases and J 1 base, leaving 8 bases between the germline ends. The CDR3 length is 13 residues. CDR1 MRHNA and CDR2 SNTAGT come from the germline V gene. CDR3 DNA sequence: TGTGCCAGCCCCGGCGGGAACACCGGGGAGCTGTTTTTT. Its translation: CASPGGNTGELFF.

The gene calls are TRBV6-5 and TRBJ2-1, with D possibly TRBD1 on 6 matching bases. V was trimmed by 6 bases and J by 4 bases, leaving 16 bases between them. This CDR3 spans 15 amino acids. The germline gives CDR1 MNHEY, CDR2 SVGAGI. The CDR3 loop is CASSLGWTEYNEQFF. The CDR3 DNA reads TGTGCCAGCAGCCTAGGGTGGACAGAATACAATGAGCAGTTCTTC.

The chain employs TRBV11-2 and TRBJ2-7; a weak D match, TRBD1 (6 bases). CDR3 size: 17 residues. The germline gives CDR1 SGHAT, CDR2 FQNNGV. V was pared by 2 bases and J by 4 bases, with 21 bases between. CDR3 coding DNA: TGTGCCAGCAGCTTACTGAGAGGGGAACAGGGTTCGTACGAGCAGTACTTC. Translating gives CASSLLRGEQGSYEQYF.

V is TRBV18 and J is TRBJ2-7; no reliable D call. The CDR3 length is 15 residues. Germline-derived CDR1 and CDR2 are KGHSH and LQKENI. V lost 3 bases to trimming and J lost 0 bases, with 12 bases between them. The CDR3 bases are TGTGCCAGCTCACCTCCCAACACCATCTCCTACGAGCAGTACTTC. Residues: CASSPPNTISYEQYF.

This chain links TRBV5-5 with TRBJ2-3; possibly TRBD1 for D (6 bases). Trimming cost V 1 base and J 6 bases, with 12 bases left between them. The germline CDR1 and CDR2 sequences are SGHKS and YYEKEE (reference sequence). The CDR3 is 14 amino acids. The CDR3 protein is CASSLLGAVDTQYF. Written as DNA, the CDR3 is TGTGCCAGCAGCTTGTTGGGGGCAGTGGATACGCAGTATTTT.

This rearrangement joins TRBV19 to TRBJ2-1; 7 bases map to TRBD2. Germline V CDR1 and CDR2: LNHDA, SQIVND (reference sequence). The CDR3 has 16 residues. V trimming: 6 bases; J trimming: 2 bases; junction bases outside the gene matches: 10. CDR3 region: CASRPAGLVTYNEQFF. DNA for the CDR3: TGTGCCAGTAGGCCCGCTGGACTAGTAACCTACAATGAGCAGTTCTTC.

V usage is TRBV3-1 (or the pseudogene TRBV3-2) and J usage is TRBJ2-2, with D tentatively TRBD1 (5 bases). Germline V gives CDR1 LGHDT, CDR2 YNNKEL (reference sequence). Deletions cut 0 bases from V and 6 bases from J, with 14 bases between. CDR3 length: 16 residues. The CDR3 here is CASSQDRAWVPGELFF. The CDR3 DNA reads TGTGCCAGCAGCCAAGACAGGGCGTGGGTTCCCGGGGAGCTGTTTTTT.

The V call is TRBV6-5, the J call TRBJ2-5; D not resolved. CDR3 size: 12 residues. CDR1 and CDR2 (germline): MNHEY, SVGAGI. Trimming took 6 bases from V and 2 from J, leaving 7 bases between them. This chain's CDR3 is CASSPLQETQYF. The CDR3 nucleotides read TGTGCCAGCAGCCCCCTACAAGAGACCCAGTACTTC.

The CDR3 region is CASSSKYEQYF. The CDR3 DNA sequence: TGCGCCAGCAGCTCCAAATACGAGCAGTACTTC. The rearrangement joins TRBV5-1 to TRBJ2-7; no definite D call. Germline CDR1 SGHRS, CDR2 YFSETQ. The V gene lost 3 bases and the J gene lost 4 bases, with 5 bases spanning the gap. The CDR3 runs 11 residues.

The rearrangement links TRBV18 to TRBJ2-2; a weak D match, TRBD1 (5 bases). With 5 bases removed from V and 4 bases from J, the gap between germline ends came to 17 bases. Germline V lookup: CDR1 KGHSH, CDR2 LQKENI. The CDR3 totals 16 residues. The CDR3 here is CASSGLRSDSTGELFF. The CDR3 nucleotides are TGTGCCAGCTCAGGATTGCGGTCTGACAGCACCGGGGAGCTGTTTTTT.

In this sample, this clone turned up once. The chain links TRBV3-1 (or the pseudogene TRBV3-2) to TRBJ2-3; a possible D gene is TRBD2 (6 bases). The CDR3 is 16 residues long. The germline V gene has CDR1 LGHDT and CDR2 YNNKEL (reference sequence). Deletions cut 0 bases from V and 2 bases from J, with 12 bases between. The CDR3 protein is CASSQDTGDFTDTQYF. As DNA, the CDR3 is TGTGCCAGCAGCCAAGATACTGGGGACTTCACAGATACGCAGTATTTT.

The chain recombines TRBV11-3 with TRBJ2-3; the D gene is possibly TRBD2 (6 bases). In germline, CDR1 is SGHNT, CDR2 YENEEA. The CDR3 spans 15 residues. The V and J ends lost 4 bases and 0 bases respectively, with 11 bases between them. The CDR3 spells CASSSSGRSTDTQYF. The CDR3 DNA is TGTGCCAGCAGCTCAAGCGGGCGTAGCACAGATACGCAGTATTTT.

This rearrangement joins TRBV6-5 to TRBJ2-7; 8 bases map to TRBD2. This CDR3 region has 13 residues. The V gene end was trimmed by 6 bases and the J gene end by 4 bases; junction bases not matched to a gene: 5. CDR1 is MNHEY, CDR2 SVGAGI, per germline. CDR3 residues: CASSHGTRYEQYF. CDR3 nucleotides: TGTGCCAGCAGCCACGGGACTAGGTACGAGCAGTACTTC.

This clone was recorded only once. The V and J genes are TRBV30 and TRBJ1-2, with D possibly being TRBD1 (6 bases). CDR3 size: 15 residues. Trimming took 7 bases from V and 2 from J, leaving 20 bases between them. Germline CDR1 GTSNPN, CDR2 SVGIG (reference sequence). CDR3 loop: CAYSETGKSNYGYTF. The CDR3 coding sequence is TGTGCCTATTCAGAGACAGGCAAAAGCAACTATGGCTACACCTTC.

The chain combines TRBV6-6 with TRBJ1-5; D gene unclear. V was clipped by 4 bases and J by 0 bases, with 4 bases between them. Germline CDR1 MNHNY, CDR2 SVGAGI (reference sequence). CDR3 length: 13 amino acids. The CDR3, as DNA: TGTGCCAGCAGTTCTAATAGCAATCAGCCCCAGCATTTT. This sequence encodes CASSSNSNQPQHF.

The chain is built from TRBV19 and TRBJ2-7, with D perhaps matching TRBD1 (6 bases). CDR3 length: 17 amino acids. CDR1 is LNHDA, CDR2 SQIVND, per germline (reference sequence). The V and J ends lost 1 base and 4 bases respectively, with 20 bases between them. The CDR3: CASSIVHQGLGRYEQYF. The DNA of the CDR3 is TGTGCCAGTAGTATAGTTCATCAGGGGTTGGGAAGGTACGAGCAGTACTTC.

V gene TRBV5-4 combines with J gene TRBJ1-2, with D unclear. V lost 0 bases, J lost 3 bases, and 9 bases lay in between. This CDR3 spans 14 amino acids. Germline values: CDR1 SGHNT, CDR2 YYREEE (reference sequence). DNA for the CDR3: TGTGCCAGCAGCTTGGGATTAGAAGACTATGGCTACACCTTC. Its translation is CASSLGLEDYGYTF. The variable domain in full, with the rest retrieved from reference TRBV5-4 and TRBJ1-2, is ETGVTQSPTHLIKTRGQQVTLRCSSQSGHNTVSWYQQALGQGPQFIFQYYREEENGRGNFPPRFSGLQFPNYSSELNVNALELDDSALYLCASSLGLEDYGYTFGSGTRLTVV.